These 16 T cell receptor beta chains originate from one sample sequenced in a study of blood T cell repertoires in COVID-19. The repertoire was sequenced with immunoSEQ multiplex PCR; TCRdb's copy has only in-frame clones and lacks some. The data contain around 200,000 clones, around 85% of them seen just once; the ten biggest clones take up about 2.2%. Sequenced material: peripheral blood. The receptors here all came from a woman in her forties or fifties with acute or convalescent COVID-19.

This clone was seen only a few times. This chain uses TRBV4-3 with TRBJ1-1; D not certain. The germline V gene encodes CDR1 LGHNA and CDR2 YSLEER. The V gene lost 1 base and the J gene lost 4 bases, with 10 bases spanning the gap. This CDR3 is 14 amino acids long. In DNA, the CDR3 is TGCGCCAGCAGCCAAGTCACCGGGTTCACTGAAGCTTTCTTT. The encoded protein is CASSQVTGFTEAFF.

The rearrangement joins TRBV9 to TRBJ1-6, with D unresolved. This CDR3 is 13 amino acids long. The V gene lost 4 bases and the J gene lost 8 bases, with 10 bases spanning the gap. The germline gives CDR1 SGDLS, CDR2 YYNGEE. DNA of the CDR3: TGTGCCAGCAGCATCAACTGGTATTCACCCCTCCACTTT. The encoded protein is CASSINWYSPLHF.

V and J are TRBV11-3 and TRBJ1-4; D is uncertain. Germline assignment: CDR1 SGHNT and CDR2 YENEEA. The CDR3 length is 12 residues. The V end lost 4 bases, the J end lost 14 bases, and 14 bases lay between the germline ends. For the CDR3, the DNA is TGTGCCAGCAGCTCAACGCCAGGAAATCTGTTTTTT. Translation gives CASSSTPGNLFF.

The chain uses TRBV25-1 and TRBJ2-3; 9 bases line up with TRBD2. The CDR3 runs 17 residues. Per the germline V gene, CDR1 is MGHDK and CDR2 is SYGVNS. The ends lost 0 bases at V and 4 bases at J; junction bases unmatched: 8. CDR3 amino acids: CASSEYLGSGSSDTQYF. In DNA, the CDR3 is TGTGCCAGCAGTGAATATCTTGGTAGCGGGAGCTCAGATACGCAGTATTTT.

This rearrangement joins TRBV12-3 or TRBV12-4 to TRBJ1-1; D unclear. The CDR3 consists of 13 residues. The V gene lost 5 bases and the J gene lost 3 bases, with 10 bases spanning the gap. Written as DNA, the CDR3 is TGTGCCAGCAGTCCACTGGGCTACACTGAAGCTTTCTTT. Protein sequence: CASSPLGYTEAFF.

The chain couples TRBV19 to TRBJ2-5; 7 nucleotides align to TRBD2. V was clipped by 10 bases and J by 5 bases; unmatched bases: 10. This CDR3 has 13 amino acids. CDR1 is LNHDA and CDR2 is SQIVND in the germline V gene (reference sequence). The CDR3 region is CATGVAGLETQYF. The DNA for the CDR3 is TGTGCCACTGGAGTAGCGGGTCTTGAGACCCAGTACTTC.

This chain links TRBV19 with TRBJ1-5, with a weak D call TRBD1 (6 bases). Germline CDR1 and CDR2: LNHDA and SQIVND (reference sequence). The V and J ends lost 7 bases and 11 bases respectively, with 24 bases between them. The CDR3 spans 15 residues. CDR3 residues: CASTRDTQGQWAQHF. In DNA form, the CDR3 reads TGTGCCAGTACCCGGGACACCCAAGGTCAATGGGCCCAGCATTTT.

This chain connects TRBV27 to TRBJ1-1; D unclear. The CDR3 extends over 13 amino acids. Germline V gives CDR1 MNHEY, CDR2 SMNVEV (reference sequence). Trimming shortened V by 3 bases and J by 2 bases, and 7 bases separated the two germline ends. CDR3 bases: TGTGCCAGCAGTTTTGGCGGTAACACTGAAGCTTTCTTT. This sequence encodes CASSFGGNTEAFF.

The table lists this clone with a count of one. The DNA is omitted, as the CDR3 cannot be located on it reliably, and the CDR3 follows TCRdb's listing. This chain joins TRBV6-5 and TRBJ1-1. The CDR3 length equals 13 residues, ends included. Germline CDR1 is MNHEY and CDR2 is SVGAGI. The CDR3 reads CASSTSVNTEAFF.

This chain connects TRBV4-3 to TRBJ2-7; D is possibly TRBD2 (5 bases). V was cut by 1 base and J by 0 bases, with 10 bases left in between. This CDR3 region has 15 residues. The V gene's germline CDR1 is LGHNA and CDR2 YSLEER. CDR3 nucleotide sequence: TGCGCCAGCAGCCAAGCGGACTCTCACTCCTACGAGCAGTACTTC. This encodes CASSQADSHSYEQYF.

The V gene is TRBV19, the J gene TRBJ2-5, with D perhaps TRBD2 (7 bases). This CDR3 contains 20 residues. V dropped 6 bases and J dropped 1 base, with 30 bases sitting between them. Germline CDR1 is LNHDA and CDR2 is SQIVND (reference sequence). CDR3 in DNA: TGTGCCAGTAGCCCTCTAGGGGGGGCCACCCGCCGGCCACTCCAAGAGACCCAGTACTTC. Translating gives CASSPLGGATRRPLQETQYF. The full variable domain, completed using reference TRBV19 and TRBJ2-5, is DGGITQSPKYLFRKEGQNVTLSCEQNLNHDAMYWYRQDPGQGLRLIYYSQIVNDFQKGDIAEGYSVSREKKESFPLTVTSAQKNPTAFYLCASSPLGGATRRPLQETQYFGPGTRLLVL.

The J gene is TRBJ2-3, the V gene TRBV18, with 8 bases that match TRBD2. There are 14 residues in the CDR3. V was pared by 3 bases and J by 5 bases, with 4 bases of the junction left unmatched. The V gene's germline CDR1 is KGHSH and CDR2 LQKENI. This CDR3 reads CASSPLAGRDTQYF. CDR3 bases: TGTGCCAGCTCACCTTTAGCGGGGAGAGATACGCAGTATTTT.

J is TRBJ2-1 and V is TRBV6-5, with D tentatively TRBD1 (6 bases). The ends were cut back, 0 bases at V and 5 bases at J, with 11 bases in the middle. Germline V lookup: CDR1 MNHEY, CDR2 SVGAGI. This CDR3 contains 15 residues. The CDR3 DNA reads TGTGCCAGCAGTTACTCAGTGGGGGCCGACAATGAGCAGTTCTTC. Translation: CASSYSVGADNEQFF.

The chain couples TRBV7-2 to TRBJ2-5, with D possibly being TRBD1 (5 bases). V gave up 1 base and J gave up 1 base, with 10 bases separating them. The CDR3 has 15 amino acids. Germline CDR1 is SGHTA and CDR2 is FQGNSA. The CDR3 protein is CASSLGNRRQETQYF. CDR3 nucleotide sequence: TGTGCCAGCAGCTTAGGCAACAGGCGCCAAGAGACCCAGTACTTC.

Only one count was recorded for this clone. The rearrangement links TRBV7-2 to TRBJ2-1, with D uncertain. This CDR3 spans 16 amino acids. With 6 bases removed from V and 0 bases from J, the gap between germline ends came to 15 bases. Germline CDR1 SGHTA, CDR2 FQGNSA. CDR3 loop: CASRTVAESSYNEQFF. The CDR3 DNA sequence: TGTGCCAGCAGGACGGTAGCCGAGAGCTCCTACAATGAGCAGTTCTTC. Filled out from reference TRBV7-2 and TRBJ2-1, the complete variable domain reads GAGVSQSPSNKVTEKGKDVELRCDPISGHTALYWYRQSLGQGLEFLIYFQGNSAPDKSGLPSDRFSAERTGGSVSTLTIQRTQQEDSAVYLCASRTVAESSYNEQFFGPGTRLTVL.

The gene calls are TRBV2 and TRBJ2-7, with D possibly being TRBD2 (5 bases). V gave up 4 bases and J gave up 4 bases, with 5 bases separating them. Germline CDR1 and CDR2: SNHLY and FYNNEI. The CDR3 runs to 11 residues. The CDR3: CASSGEYEQYF. The CDR3 DNA reads as TGTGCCAGCAGTGGGGAGTACGAGCAGTACTTC.